These 17 T cell receptor beta chains were sequenced from one sample in a study of shared clonotypes between healthy human individuals. The protocol was immunoSEQ multiplex PCR, while the TCRdb copy is restricted to in-frame clones and leaves out a portion. This sample yields 2 million to 2.5 million clones, of which 80% to 95% are seen a single time; 0.36% belongs to the top ten. The sequencing sample was made of naive CD4+ T cells from PBMCs. Subset here: CD45RA+ positively selected. The source of these receptors is a man aged 18 to 35 in good health. Some clones in this sample may be carry-over from other donors' samples.

This sequence joins TRBV5-1 and TRBJ2-7; 7 bases are a match to TRBD1. CDR3 length: 14 amino acids. The V segment lost 4 bases and the J segment 6 bases; nucleotides outside the gene matches: 10. Germline loops: CDR1 SGHRS, CDR2 YFSETQ. Here the CDR3 reads CASSPGTAPSEQYF. The CDR3 coding sequence is TGCGCCAGCAGCCCCGGGACAGCCCCTTCCGAGCAGTACTTC. Based on the CDR3 plus reference TRBV5-1 and TRBJ2-7, the full variable domain is KAGVTQTPRYLIKTRGQQVTLSCSPISGHRSVSWYQQTPGQGLQFLFEYFSETQRNKGNFPGRFSGRQFSNSRSEMNVSTLELGDSALYLCASSPGTAPSEQYFGPGTRLTVT.

The chain combines TRBV18 with TRBJ2-7; D unclear. Germline V lookup: CDR1 KGHSH, CDR2 LQKENI. V was cut by 0 bases and J by 3 bases, with 9 bases left in between. The CDR3 extends over 14 amino acids. Written as DNA, the CDR3 is TGTGCCAGCTCACCACCGAAGAATGACTACGAGCAGTACTTC. This gives the protein CASSPPKNDYEQYF. The entire variable domain, with the rest obtained from reference TRBV18 and TRBJ2-7, is as follows: NAGVMQNPRHLVRRRGQEARLRCSPMKGHSHVYWYRQLPEEGLKFMVYLQKENIIDESGMPKERFSAEFPKEGPSILRIQQVVRGDSAAYFCASSPPKNDYEQYFGPGTRLTVT.

The chain links TRBV29-1 to TRBJ2-7; 9 bases match TRBD1. V lost 6 bases, J lost 4 bases, and 10 bases stayed unmatched. From germline, CDR1 is SQVTM and CDR2 ANQGSEA. The CDR3 runs 14 residues. This CDR3 reads CSVRDRASLYEQYF. In nucleotides, the CDR3 is TGCAGCGTCAGGGACAGGGCTAGCCTTTACGAGCAGTACTTC.

In nucleotides, the CDR3 is TGTGCCAGCAGTTCCCCCGGGACAGGACTTACCTACGAGCAGTACTTC. It codes for CASSSPGTGLTYEQYF. The chain carries TRBV28 and TRBJ2-7, with 8 bases matching TRBD1. Germline V lookup: CDR1 MDHEN, CDR2 SYDVKM. The CDR3 spans 16 residues. With 4 bases clipped from V and 2 bases from J, the junction kept 10 bases outside the gene matches. Full variable domain (remainder filled in from reference TRBV28 and TRBJ2-7): DVKVTQSSRYLVKRTGEKVFLECVQDMDHENMFWYRQDPGLGLRLIYFSYDVKMKEKGDIPEGYSVSREKKERFSLILESASTNQTSMYLCASSSPGTGLTYEQYFGPGTRLTVT.

This clone appeared once. The chain has TRBV5-1 and TRBJ1-2; tentatively, D is TRBD1 (5 bases). Germline V gene lookup returns CDR1 SGHRS and CDR2 YFSETQ. V lost 1 base, J lost 4 bases, and 20 bases lay in between. There are 17 residues in the CDR3. The CDR3 loop reads CASSLTPGRTTSYGYTF. For the CDR3, the DNA is TGCGCCAGCAGCTTGACTCCGGGACGGACGACAAGCTATGGCTACACCTTC. Full variable domain (missing parts from reference TRBV5-1 and TRBJ1-2): KAGVTQTPRYLIKTRGQQVTLSCSPISGHRSVSWYQQTPGQGLQFLFEYFSETQRNKGNFPGRFSGRQFSNSRSEMNVSTLELGDSALYLCASSLTPGRTTSYGYTFGSGTRLTVV.

V gene TRBV2 combines with J gene TRBJ1-1, with D hard to call. The V end was cut by 4 bases, the J end by 1 base, with 7 bases between. The CDR3 length is 13 residues. Germline CDR1 reads SNHLY; CDR2 reads FYNNEI. Here the CDR3 reads CASSGSGNTEAFF. CDR3 bases: TGTGCCAGCAGTGGTAGTGGGAACACTGAAGCTTTCTTT.

CDR3 loop: CASSQKFGATNEKLFF. DNA of the CDR3: TGCGCCAGCAGCCAGAAGTTTGGCGCAACTAATGAAAAACTGTTTTTT. The V and J genes are TRBV4-3 and TRBJ1-4; no definite D call. This CDR3 region has 16 residues. Germline lookup yields CDR1 LGHNA and CDR2 YSLEER. The V end was cut by 3 bases, the J end by 0 bases, with 11 bases between.

The count of this clone is one. The chain recombines TRBV5-1 with TRBJ2-3, with 7 bases fitting TRBD2. V lost 4 bases, J lost 4 bases, and 12 bases stayed unmatched. The CDR3 length is 16 residues. Germline values: CDR1 SGHRS, CDR2 YFSETQ. CDR3 loop: CASSLQSAGVPDTQYF. CDR3 coding DNA: TGCGCCAGCAGCCTCCAGTCCGCGGGAGTCCCAGATACGCAGTATTTT. Full variable domain (outside the CDR3, taken from reference TRBV5-1 and TRBJ2-3): KAGVTQTPRYLIKTRGQQVTLSCSPISGHRSVSWYQQTPGQGLQFLFEYFSETQRNKGNFPGRFSGRQFSNSRSEMNVSTLELGDSALYLCASSLQSAGVPDTQYFGPGTRLTVL.

The chain couples TRBV19 to TRBJ1-4; D remains ambiguous. This CDR3 is built from 16 residues. V shed 1 base and J shed 5 bases, with 14 bases lying between them. In germline, CDR1 is LNHDA, CDR2 SQIVND (reference sequence). The CDR3 nucleotides read TGTGCCAGTAGTATAGTGGGCCCCACCCCGAATGAAAAACTGTTTTTT. Translating gives CASSIVGPTPNEKLFF.

The chain links TRBV5-1 to TRBJ2-7; D call uncertain. V lost 0 bases, J lost 6 bases, and 13 bases lay in between. There are 14 residues in the CDR3. The germline CDR1 and CDR2 sequences are SGHRS and YFSETQ. The CDR3 DNA is TGCGCCAGCAGCTTGGGGGGTCGGTCGAGCGAGCAGTACTTC. Protein sequence: CASSLGGRSSEQYF.

Worth noting for this clone: Other DNA sequences in the sample encode the same CDR3. The genes are TRBV11-2 and TRBJ2-7; weak D call: TRBD1 (6 bases). Germline V gene data show CDR1 as SGHAT and CDR2 as FQNNGV. Between the trimmed V and J ends, which lost 5 bases and 2 bases, there was a span of 16 bases. This CDR3 has 15 amino acids. For the CDR3, the DNA is TGTGCCAGCAGCCCAGGGGCGGGTGGGACCTACGAGCAGTACTTC. Its protein is CASSPGAGGTYEQYF.

In this sample, this clone turned up a few times. The chain carries TRBV30 and TRBJ1-1; D remains unclear. Germline V CDR1 and CDR2: GTSNPN, SVGIG (reference sequence). The CDR3 extends over 12 amino acids. V shed 2 bases and J shed 6 bases, with 10 bases lying between them. The CDR3 region is CAWSLPDAEAFF. For the CDR3, the DNA is TGTGCCTGGAGTCTCCCCGACGCTGAAGCTTTCTTT.

Worth noting for this clone: This CDR3 fails to terminate in the conserved phenylalanine or tryptophan, so it likely reflects a read error. The DNA is left out, because the CDR3 cannot be placed on it with certainty; the CDR3 is given as TCRdb lists it. J is TRBJ1-5 and V is TRBV21-1; TRBD1 is taken as the D call from the table, unchecked against the DNA. TRBV21-1 is annotated as a pseudogene. Including both end residues, the CDR3 is 11 amino acids long. CDR3 region: CASSSPGQGFL.

The chain employs TRBV28 and TRBJ1-6; D is uncertain. Germline CDR1 and CDR2: MDHEN and SYDVKM. CDR3 length: 13 residues. The ends were cut back, 5 bases at V and 11 bases at J, with 13 bases in the middle. This chain's CDR3 is CASSPGRHAPLHF. CDR3 DNA: TGTGCCAGCAGTCCGGGCCGGCACGCACCCCTCCACTTT.

This chain connects TRBV28 to TRBJ1-5, with TRBD1 as a possible D gene (6 bases). V lost 6 bases, J lost 4 bases, and 13 bases lay in between. The CDR3 is 14 residues long. Germline V CDR1 and CDR2: MDHEN, SYDVKM. For the CDR3, the DNA is TGTGCCAGCAGCGCGGGGGGGGCTAATCAGCCCCAGCATTTT. Translating it yields CASSAGGANQPQHF.

The CDR3 loop is CAWSVALRSGQFF. The CDR3 nucleotides are TGTGCCTGGAGTGTGGCCCTTCGGTCGGGGCAGTTCTTC. The chain couples TRBV30 to TRBJ2-1; D not certain. The CDR3 is 13 amino acids. Trimming stripped 0 bases from V and 12 bases from J, with 15 bases between. CDR1 is GTSNPN and CDR2 is SVGIG in the germline V gene (reference sequence).

The rearrangement joins TRBV6-6 to TRBJ2-7; TRBD1 matches at 7 bases. The CDR3 is 15 residues long. Looked up from germline, CDR1 is MNHNY and CDR2 is SVGAGI (reference sequence). V lost 5 bases and J lost 1; bases outside the gene matches: 8. In DNA, the CDR3 is TGTGCCAGCAGTACCCGAGGGGGCGAATCCTACGAGCAGTACTTC. It translates to CASSTRGGESYEQYF.